These 3 T cell receptor beta chains originate from one sample sequenced in a study of glioma-infiltrating T cells after dendritic cell vaccination. The repertoire was sequenced with immunoSEQ multiplex PCR; TCRdb's copy has only in-frame clones and lacks some. The table lists about 30,000 clones, more than 90% of them singletons. The input for sequencing was blood, taken before dendritic cell vaccination. The receptor set was obtained from a human donor with glioblastoma.

V gene TRBV7-2 combines with J gene TRBJ2-4; 8 bases match TRBD2. The CDR3 runs 17 residues. With 3 bases clipped from V and 0 bases from J, the junction kept 7 bases outside the gene matches. Germline assignment: CDR1 SGHTA and CDR2 FQGNSA. CDR3 loop: CASSLDERGGAKNIQYF. The CDR3 DNA reads as TGTGCCAGCAGCTTGGATGAACGGGGGGGAGCCAAAAACATTCAGTACTTC.

This chain joins TRBV27 and TRBJ2-1; 14 bases agree with TRBD2. The CDR3 has 17 amino acids. V lost 0 bases to trimming and J lost 2 bases; unmatched junction nucleotides: 0. Germline CDR1 and CDR2: MNHEY and SMNVEV (reference sequence). The CDR3 sequence: CASSLSGLAGAYNEQFF. CDR3 bases: TGTGCCAGCAGTTTATCGGGACTAGCGGGGGCCTACAATGAGCAGTTCTTC.

The J gene is TRBJ1-6, the V gene TRBV6-1, with 8 bases fitting TRBD1. V gave up 3 bases and J gave up 6 bases; unmatched junction bases: 1. Germline V CDR1 and CDR2: MNHNS, SASEGT. This CDR3 has 14 residues. DNA of the CDR3: TGTGCCAGCAGTGAGACAGGGGTTAATTCACCCCTCCACTTT. This translates into CASSETGVNSPLHF.